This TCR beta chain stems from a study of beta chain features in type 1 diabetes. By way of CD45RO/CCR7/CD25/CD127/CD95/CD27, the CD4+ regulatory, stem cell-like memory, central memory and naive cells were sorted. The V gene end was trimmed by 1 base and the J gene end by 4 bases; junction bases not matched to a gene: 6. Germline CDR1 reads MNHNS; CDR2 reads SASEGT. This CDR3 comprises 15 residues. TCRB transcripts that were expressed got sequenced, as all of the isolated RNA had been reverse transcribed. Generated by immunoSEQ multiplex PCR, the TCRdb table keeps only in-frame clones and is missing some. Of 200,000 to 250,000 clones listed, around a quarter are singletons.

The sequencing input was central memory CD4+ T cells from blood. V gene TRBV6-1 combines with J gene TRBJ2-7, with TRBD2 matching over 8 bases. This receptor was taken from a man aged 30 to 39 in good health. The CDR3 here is CASSEGSTGGYEQYF. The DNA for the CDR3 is TGTGCCAGCAGTGAAGGAAGTACGGGGGGGTACGAGCAGTACTTC.